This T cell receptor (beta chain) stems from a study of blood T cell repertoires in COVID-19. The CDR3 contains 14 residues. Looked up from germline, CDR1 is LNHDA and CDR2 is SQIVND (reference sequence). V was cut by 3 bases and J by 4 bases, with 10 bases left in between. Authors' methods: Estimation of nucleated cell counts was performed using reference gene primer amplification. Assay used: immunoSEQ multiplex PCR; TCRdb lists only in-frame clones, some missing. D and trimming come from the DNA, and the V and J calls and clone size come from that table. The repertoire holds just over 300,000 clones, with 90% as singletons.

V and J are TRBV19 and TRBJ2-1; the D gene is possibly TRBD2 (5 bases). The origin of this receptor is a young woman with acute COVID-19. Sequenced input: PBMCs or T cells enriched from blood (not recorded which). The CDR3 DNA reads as TGTGCCAGTAGTATCCCGGACTTGTACAATGAGCAGTTCTTC. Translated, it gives CASSIPDLYNEQFF.